One and the same sample provided the 24 T cell receptor beta chains below, sequenced in a study of OX40 agonist ivuxolimab in advanced cancers. The library was made by the immunoSEQ multiplex PCR assay. TCRdb re-hosts the immuneACCESS table, in-frame sequences only. Its copies lack some clones; in the studies checked, an unresolved V gene accounts for under half of them, and the cause for the rest is not known. The sample table contains tens of thousands of clones; only one count was recorded for 85% to 90% of them. The biggest ten clones account for around a fifth of the sample. This specimen consisted of CD4+ or CD8+ T cells sorted from blood, obtained in a trial of the OX40 agonist ivuxolimab. The receptors derive from an adult with an advanced solid tumor such as melanoma, head and neck, liver or kidney cancer.

V and J are TRBV7-2 and TRBJ2-5; TRBD2 agrees at 7 bases. Germline V gene data show CDR1 as SGHTA and CDR2 as FQGNSA. The CDR3 spans 16 residues. Unmatched junction bases numbered 8, after V lost 1 base and J lost 3 bases. CDR3 in DNA: TGTGCCAGCAGCTTAGGCTATCGGGGGAGGGAAGAGACCCAGTACTTC. Residues: CASSLGYRGREETQYF.

This clone showed up just once. The CDR3 bases are TGCGCCAGCAGCCCGGAGGGGCAGGGAAGGGATGGCTACACCTTC. Translating gives CASSPEGQGRDGYTF. This chain connects TRBV5-1 to TRBJ1-2, with TRBD1 as a possible D gene (5 bases). V was shortened by 4 bases and J by 6 bases, with 19 bases between the two germline ends. This CDR3 spans 15 amino acids. Germline V CDR1 and CDR2: SGHRS, YFSETQ.

This chain links TRBV29-1 with TRBJ2-3, with D possibly TRBD2 on 7 matching bases. CDR1 and CDR2 from the germline V gene are SQVTM and ANQGSEA. The CDR3 consists of 13 residues. CDR3 DNA: TGCGCCAACCTGGGGGGGGCAACAGATACGCAGTATTTT. This gives the protein CANLGGATDTQYF.

The rearrangement links TRBV11-2 to TRBJ2-3; TRBD2 matches 10 bases. The CDR3 has 16 amino acids. Looked up from germline, CDR1 is SGHAT and CDR2 is FQNNGV. Trimming cost V 5 bases and J 2 bases; bases outside gene matches: 7. CDR3 sequence: CASSLLAGAFTDTQYF. The DNA for the CDR3 is TGTGCCAGCAGCCTCCTAGCGGGGGCCTTCACAGATACGCAGTATTTT.

This chain uses TRBV10-3 with TRBJ1-1; D gene uncertain. Germline-derived CDR1 and CDR2 are ENHRY and SYGVKD. The CDR3 spans 11 residues. Trimming cost V 10 bases and J 1 base, with 7 bases left between them. The DNA for the CDR3 is TGTGCCAGTACAGAGAACACTGAAGCTTTCTTT. It translates to CASTENTEAFF.

This clone was counted only a few times. The chain links TRBV2 to TRBJ1-5; TRBD1 agrees at 7 bases. Per the germline V gene, CDR1 is SNHLY and CDR2 is FYNNEI. CDR3 length: 14 amino acids. Trimming cost V 6 bases and J 3 bases; bases outside gene matches: 5. This chain's CDR3 is CASRPGQLNQPQHF. The CDR3 coding sequence is TGTGCCAGCAGGCCGGGACAGCTCAATCAGCCCCAGCATTTT. The full variable domain, rest sourced from reference TRBV2 and TRBJ1-5, is EPEVTQTPSHQVTQMGQEVILRCVPISNHLYFYWYRQILGQKVEFLVSFYNNEISEKSEIFDDQFSVERPDGSNFTLKIRSTKLEDSAMYFCASRPGQLNQPQHFGDGTRLSIL.

The chain is built from TRBV11-2 and TRBJ2-3; D not certain. The CDR3 is 14 amino acids. Germline values: CDR1 SGHAT, CDR2 FQNNGV. V was cut by 2 bases and J by 4 bases, with 10 bases left in between. The DNA for the CDR3 is TGTGCCAGCAGCTTACTAGGGTTCGCAGATACGCAGTATTTT. Amino acids: CASSLLGFADTQYF.

CDR3 in DNA: TGTGCCAGCAGTTACTCGCAGCATGGCGGGACTGAAGCTTTCTTT. It encodes CASSYSQHGGTEAFF. This rearrangement joins TRBV6-5 to TRBJ1-1; D call uncertain. This CDR3 has 15 amino acids. The V end was cut by 0 bases, the J end by 5 bases, with 13 bases between. Germline values: CDR1 MNHEY, CDR2 SVGAGI.

The chain recombines TRBV4-1 with TRBJ2-7; D perhaps matches TRBD1 (6 bases). The CDR3 is 13 residues long. Germline V gives CDR1 MGHRA, CDR2 YSYEKL. V was pared by 4 bases and J by 3 bases, with 10 bases between. Written as DNA, the CDR3 is TGCGCCAGCAGCCCCCGGGACAACTACGAGCAGTACTTC. This sequence encodes CASSPRDNYEQYF.

The J gene is TRBJ2-7, the V gene TRBV21-1; the table's D call of TRBD2 was not tested on the DNA. TRBV21-1 is a recognized pseudogene. This CDR3 is built from 18 residues. The CDR3 is CASSGRGGDGRHPYEQYV. The CDR3 DNA follows: TGTGCCAGCAGCGGACGGGGAGGGGACGGAAGGCATCCCTACGAGCAGTACGTC.

The chain employs TRBV14 and TRBJ1-1; D ambiguous. The CDR3 loop spans 16 amino acids. The germline CDR1 and CDR2 sequences are SGHDN and FVKESK. Trimming pared 4 bases from V and 4 bases from J, leaving 19 bases between. The CDR3 DNA follows: TGTGCCAGCAGCCTCCTCGGGGAAGCTAGGAGCACTGAAGCTTTCTTT. Its protein product is CASSLLGEARSTEAFF. Supplemented by reference TRBV14 and TRBJ1-1, the full variable domain reads EAGVTQFPSHSVIEKGQTVTLRCDPISGHDNLYWYRRVMGKEIKFLLHFVKESKQDESGMPNNRFLAERTGGTYSTLKVQPAELEDSGVYFCASSLLGEARSTEAFFGQGTRLTVV.

The rearrangement uses TRBV29-1 and TRBJ2-7; tentatively, D is TRBD2 (5 bases). Trimming cost V 0 bases and J 9 bases, with 18 bases left between them. This CDR3 is 14 amino acids long. Germline loops: CDR1 SQVTM, CDR2 ANQGSEA. This CDR3 reads CSVEDSGWVGGQYV. The CDR3 DNA is TGCAGCGTTGAAGATTCGGGATGGGTCGGAGGGCAGTACGTC.

Written as DNA, the CDR3 is TGTGCCGAAGGGGGGGGAAGGTTTCGTGGGCAGCGAAACACCATATATTTT. Protein: CAEGGGRFRGQRNTIYF. J is TRBJ1-3 and V is TRBV19; TRBD1 might be the D (6 bases). CDR1 is LNHDA, CDR2 SQIVND, per germline (reference sequence). Trimming left V 11 bases short and J 5 bases short, with 28 bases between. This CDR3 region has 17 residues. Drawing the rest from reference TRBV19 and TRBJ1-3, the complete variable domain is DGGITQSPKYLFRKEGQNVTLSCEQNLNHDAMYWYRQDPGQGLRLIYYSQIVNDFQKGDIAEGYSVSREKKESFPLTVTSAQKNPTAFYLCAEGGGRFRGQRNTIYFGEGSWLTVV.

The DNA for the CDR3 is TGCAGCGTTGAAGGGGGACAGGGGTCAAACTATGGCTACACCTTC. As protein: CSVEGGQGSNYGYTF. The gene calls are TRBV29-1 and TRBJ1-2; 10 bases match TRBD1. V was clipped by 1 base and J by 2 bases; unmatched bases: 4. The CDR3 is made up of 15 amino acids. The germline V gene encodes CDR1 SQVTM and CDR2 ANQGSEA.

V and J are TRBV6-5 and TRBJ2-7; TRBD1 matches 9 bases. Losses at the gene ends were 9 bases for V and 6 bases for J; bases not matched to a gene: 6. The CDR3 consists of 12 residues. Per germline, CDR1 MNHEY and CDR2 SVGAGI. The CDR3 loop is CASFTGGGEQYF. The CDR3 nucleotides are TGTGCCAGTTTTACAGGGGGCGGCGAGCAGTACTTC.

V gene TRBV30 combines with J gene TRBJ2-7, with 10 bases lining up with TRBD1. The J segment lost 3 bases and the V segment lost 2 bases, leaving 4 bases of the junction unmatched. CDR3 length: 14 residues. Germline CDR1 and CDR2: GTSNPN and SVGIG (reference sequence). The CDR3 loop reads CAWSPGQGFYEQYF. In DNA, the CDR3 is TGTGCCTGGAGTCCGGGACAGGGGTTCTACGAGCAGTACTTC.

The rearrangement joins TRBV5-1 to TRBJ1-1; 7 bases agree with TRBD1. Germline V gene data show CDR1 as SGHRS and CDR2 as YFSETQ. This CDR3 region has 15 residues. Losses at the gene ends were 3 bases for V and 3 bases for J; bases not matched to a gene: 8. The CDR3 coding sequence is TGCGCCAGCAGCTCGCACAGGGGACCCGACACTGAAGCTTTCTTT. It codes for CASSSHRGPDTEAFF.

This clone appeared a single time. The chain carries TRBV6-1 and TRBJ2-1; 7 bases map to TRBD2. CDR1 and CDR2 from the germline V gene are MNHNS and SASEGT. J gave up 3 bases and V 1 base, and 6 bases lay outside the gene matches. The CDR3 is made up of 16 amino acids. Here the CDR3 DNA reads TGTGCCAGCAGTGAAGTTGGACGGGGGGTCTACAATGAGCAGTTCTTC. Protein sequence: CASSEVGRGVYNEQFF.

V gene TRBV9 combines with J gene TRBJ1-2; 7 bases match TRBD1. Germline V gene lookup returns CDR1 SGDLS and CDR2 YYNGEE. This CDR3 region has 15 residues. V was pared by 0 bases and J by 5 bases, with 7 bases of the junction left unmatched. The CDR3 coding sequence is TGTGCCAGCAGCGTAGACTGGGGACAGTATTATGGCTACACCTTC. Translation: CASSVDWGQYYGYTF.

This clone occurred a few times. The rearrangement joins TRBV9 to TRBJ2-1; D perhaps matches TRBD1 (7 bases). Germline loops: CDR1 SGDLS, CDR2 YYNGEE. Trimming removed 0 bases from V and 8 bases from J, with 18 bases in between. The CDR3 totals 16 residues. CDR3 DNA sequence: TGTGCCAGCAGCGTAGGCGGGACAGCCATTAGGGATGAGCAGTTCTTC. Protein product: CASSVGGTAIRDEQFF.

V usage is TRBV28 and J usage is TRBJ2-2, with 8 bases lining up with TRBD1. In germline, CDR1 is MDHEN, CDR2 SYDVKM. This CDR3 region has 15 residues. Losses at the gene ends were 4 bases for V and 6 bases for J; bases not matched to a gene: 7. The CDR3 DNA sequence: TGTGCCAGCAGTTCAGTGGACAGGGAGCCCGGGGAGCTGTTTTTT. Translating it yields CASSSVDREPGELFF.

The chain recombines TRBV4-2 with TRBJ2-1, with a possible D match to TRBD1 (5 bases). Germline CDR1 is LGHNA and CDR2 is YNFKEQ. The CDR3 consists of 14 residues. V was clipped by 1 base and J by 4 bases, with 8 bases between them. This CDR3 reads CASSQGDSYNEQFF. The DNA for the CDR3 is TGTGCCAGCAGCCAAGGCGACAGTTACAATGAGCAGTTCTTC.

CDR3 DNA sequence: TGTGCCAGCAGCTTGCGCGGACTAGCGGAAGAGACCCAGTACTTC. Encoded protein: CASSLRGLAEETQYF. The V and J genes are TRBV5-4 and TRBJ2-5; 10 bases fit TRBD2. Germline assignment: CDR1 SGHNT and CDR2 YYREEE (reference sequence). The V and J ends lost 1 base and 3 bases, in that order; junction bases with no gene match: 3. The CDR3 has 15 amino acids.

This clone was seen just once. J is TRBJ1-1 and V is TRBV19; D not certain. Germline CDR1 reads LNHDA; CDR2 reads SQIVND (reference sequence). The CDR3 is 13 residues long. V was clipped by 0 bases and J by 4 bases, with 6 bases between them. The CDR3 bases are TGTGCCAGTAGTATAGAGGCAGCCACTGAAGCTTTCTTT. It codes for CASSIEAATEAFF. The variable domain in full, with the rest retrieved from reference TRBV19 and TRBJ1-1, is DGGITQSPKYLFRKEGQNVTLSCEQNLNHDAMYWYRQDPGQGLRLIYYSQIVNDFQKGDIAEGYSVSREKKESFPLTVTSAQKNPTAFYLCASSIEAATEAFFGQGTRLTVV.